Reported below is one T cell receptor beta chain. The data stem from a study of T cells in tumors after PD-1 blockade. The overall study: Prior checkpoint blockade, systemic immunosuppressant use, or anti-cancer therapy within 4 weeks excluded patients. Either cemiplimab 350 mg every 2 weeks or pembrolizumab 200 mg every 3 weeks was given. Some patients also took daily vismodegib 150 mg during anti-PD-1 treatment.

The data were produced by immunoSEQ multiplex PCR, yet TCRdb's version contains in-frame clones alone and is incomplete. The sample holds 40,000 to 55,000 clones; 79% are singletons and the top ten take over 15%. The V gene's germline CDR1 is MNHEY and CDR2 SVGAGI. The CDR3 is made up of 16 amino acids. V lost 0 bases and J lost 7, with 18 bases in between. This chain links TRBV6-5 with TRBJ1-1, with no clear D. This TCR was recovered from a human donor with basal cell carcinoma. Material: PBMCs, obtained before anti-PD-1 treatment. The CDR3 here is CASSYSFRSGRDEAFF. The DNA of the CDR3 is TGTGCCAGCAGTTACTCGTTTAGGTCCGGAAGGGATGAAGCTTTCTTT.